The 6 T cell receptor beta chains given below trace back to one sample, sequenced in a study of OX40 agonist ivuxolimab in advanced cancers. Some clones are missing from TCRdb's copy, which holds only in-frame ones; the method was immunoSEQ multiplex PCR. The profile shows approximately 76,000 clones, about 91% of them singletons. The specimen was CD4+ or CD8+ T cells sorted from blood, collected in a trial of the OX40 agonist ivuxolimab. Receptors were obtained from an adult with an advanced solid tumor such as melanoma, head and neck, liver or kidney cancer.

The table lists this clone with a count of one. The chain employs TRBV7-9 and TRBJ1-1; D may be TRBD1 (5 bases). Germline CDR1 SEHNR, CDR2 FQNEAQ (reference sequence). Trimming cost V 4 bases and J 5 bases, with 11 bases left between them. The CDR3 is 13 residues long. In DNA form, the CDR3 reads TGTGCCAGCAGCTCGCAGGGTTGGACTGAAGCTTTCTTT. Translation gives CASSSQGWTEAFF.

The chain carries TRBV19 and TRBJ2-7; 7 bases match TRBD1. This CDR3 has 11 residues. CDR1 is LNHDA and CDR2 is SQIVND in the germline V gene (reference sequence). Germline trimming cut 10 bases from V and 3 bases from J; bases unmatched to any gene: 3. In nucleotides, the CDR3 is TGTGCCACCCGGGACAGCTACGAGCAGTACTTC. This codes for CATRDSYEQYF. The whole variable domain, remainder taken from reference TRBV19 and TRBJ2-7, is DGGITQSPKYLFRKEGQNVTLSCEQNLNHDAMYWYRQDPGQGLRLIYYSQIVNDFQKGDIAEGYSVSREKKESFPLTVTSAQKNPTAFYLCATRDSYEQYFGPGTRLTVT.

The chain carries TRBV18 and TRBJ2-7, with a weak D call TRBD1 (6 bases). The V end was cut by 4 bases, the J end by 3 bases, with 10 bases between. From germline, CDR1 is KGHSH and CDR2 LQKENI. The CDR3 covers 13 residues. The CDR3 sequence is CASSRGQYYEQYF. The CDR3 DNA follows: TGTGCCAGCTCACGAGGACAGTACTACGAGCAGTACTTC.

The chain has TRBV7-9 and TRBJ2-2; tentatively, D is TRBD2 (6 bases). This CDR3 region has 15 residues. Trimming removed 8 bases from V and 4 bases from J, with 17 bases in between. CDR1 is SEHNR and CDR2 is FQNEAQ in the germline V gene (reference sequence). The CDR3 loop is CASGWRAVSTGELFF. The CDR3, as DNA: TGTGCCAGCGGGTGGAGGGCAGTGAGCACCGGGGAGCTGTTTTTT.

CDR3 sequence reads: CASSLRLAGSGYEQYF. CDR3 DNA: TGTGCCAGCAGCTTAAGGCTAGCGGGGAGTGGCTACGAGCAGTACTTC. This chain connects TRBV7-9 to TRBJ2-7; 9 nucleotides match TRBD2. Germline V gene lookup returns CDR1 SEHNR and CDR2 FQNEAQ (reference sequence). The CDR3 is 16 amino acids. J gave up 3 bases and V 2 bases, and 8 bases lay outside the gene matches.

The chain couples TRBV5-6 to TRBJ2-2; D is unresolved. The CDR3 is 14 amino acids. Germline lookup yields CDR1 SGHDT and CDR2 YYEEEE. V lost 2 bases and J lost 7, with 12 bases in between. CDR3 sequence: CASSFSGSHGELFF. The CDR3 DNA follows: TGTGCCAGCAGCTTTTCCGGGTCCCACGGGGAGCTGTTTTTT.